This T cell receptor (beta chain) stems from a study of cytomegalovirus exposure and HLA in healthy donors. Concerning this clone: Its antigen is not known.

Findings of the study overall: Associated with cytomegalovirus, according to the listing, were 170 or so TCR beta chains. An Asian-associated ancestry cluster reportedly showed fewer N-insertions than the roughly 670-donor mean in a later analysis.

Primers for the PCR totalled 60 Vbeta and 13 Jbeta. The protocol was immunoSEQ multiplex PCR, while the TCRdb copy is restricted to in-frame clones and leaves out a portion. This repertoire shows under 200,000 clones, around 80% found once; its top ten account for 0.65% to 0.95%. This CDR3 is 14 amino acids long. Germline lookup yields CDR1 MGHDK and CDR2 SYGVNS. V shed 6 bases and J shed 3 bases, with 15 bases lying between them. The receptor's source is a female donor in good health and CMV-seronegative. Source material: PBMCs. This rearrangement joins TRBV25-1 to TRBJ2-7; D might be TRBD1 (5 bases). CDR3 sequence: CASRDTGRGYEQYF. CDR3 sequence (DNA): TGTGCCAGCAGAGATACAGGTCGAGGCTACGAGCAGTACTTC.